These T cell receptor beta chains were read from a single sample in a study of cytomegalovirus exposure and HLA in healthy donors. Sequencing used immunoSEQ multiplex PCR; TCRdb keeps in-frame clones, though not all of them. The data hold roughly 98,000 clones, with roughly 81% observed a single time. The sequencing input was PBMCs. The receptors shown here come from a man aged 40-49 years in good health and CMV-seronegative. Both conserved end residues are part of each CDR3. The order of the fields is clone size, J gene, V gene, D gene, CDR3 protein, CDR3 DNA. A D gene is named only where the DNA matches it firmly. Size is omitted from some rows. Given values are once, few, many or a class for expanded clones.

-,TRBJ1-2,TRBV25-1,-,CASSESRVLNYGYTF,TGTGCCAGCAGTGAATCCCGGGTTCTGAACTATGGCTACACCTTC
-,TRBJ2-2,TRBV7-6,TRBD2,CASSSIAGAWTGELFF,TGTGCCAGCAGCTCCATAGCGGGGGCTTGGACCGGGGAGCTGTTTTTT
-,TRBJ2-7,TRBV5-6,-,CASSTLNSYEQYF,TGTGCCAGCAGTACCCTCAACAGCTACGAGCAGTACTTC
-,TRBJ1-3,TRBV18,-,CASSPPVAVSGNTIYF,TGTGCCAGCTCACCACCGGTCGCAGTCTCTGGAAACACCATATATTTT
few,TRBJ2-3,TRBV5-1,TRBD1,CASSLQTGGADTQYF,TGCGCCAGCAGCTTGCAGACAGGGGGCGCAGATACGCAGTATTTT
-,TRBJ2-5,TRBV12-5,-,CASGLSGSETQYF,TGTGCTAGTGGTTTATCGGGTTCAGAGACCCAGTACTTC
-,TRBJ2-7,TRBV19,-,CASRPGHSYEQYF,TGTGCCAGTAGACCGGGTCACTCCTACGAGCAGTACTTC
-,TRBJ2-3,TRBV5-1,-,CASSSGGGAYTDTQYF,TGCGCCAGCAGCTCGGGAGGGGGCGCCTACACAGATACGCAGTATTTT
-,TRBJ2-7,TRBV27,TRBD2,CASSAGSGTFYEQYF,TGTGCCAGCAGTGCTGGTAGCGGGACCTTCTACGAGCAGTACTTC
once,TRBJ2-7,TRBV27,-,CASSLGFTGEQYF,TGTGCCAGCAGTTTAGGTTTCACCGGCGAGCAGTACTTC
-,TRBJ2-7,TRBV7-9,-,CASSLGRETPVYYF,TGTGCCAGCAGCTTAGGCAGGGAAACTCCCGTTTACTACTTC
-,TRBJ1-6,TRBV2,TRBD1,CASRTRGQGPNSPLHF,TGTGCCAGCAGGACAAGAGGACAGGGGCCTAATTCACCCCTCCACTTT
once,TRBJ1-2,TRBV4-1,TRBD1,CASSQRMTGANYGYTF,TGCGCCAGCAGCCAGCGGATGACAGGGGCTAACTATGGCTACACCTTC
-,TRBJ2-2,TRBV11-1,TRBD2,CASSPTGGWTNTGELFF,TGTGCCAGCAGCCCCACGGGGGGGTGGACGAACACCGGGGAGCTGTTTTTT
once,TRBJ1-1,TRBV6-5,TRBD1,CASSRTGRGAFF,TGTGCCAGCAGTCGGACAGGAAGGGGAGCTTTCTTT
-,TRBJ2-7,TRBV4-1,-,CASSPLLGDEQYF,TGCGCCAGCAGCCCACTTCTGGGCGACGAGCAGTACTTC
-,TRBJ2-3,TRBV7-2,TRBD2,CASSPWGGSTDTQYF,TGTGCCAGCAGCCCCTGGGGGGGAAGCACAGATACGCAGTATTTT
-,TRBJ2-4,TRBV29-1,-,CSVEMARGNIQYF,TGCAGCGTTGAAATGGCCAGGGGAAACATTCAGTACTTC
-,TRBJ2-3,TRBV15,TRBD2,CATSRELAGVVDTRYF,TGTGCCACCAGCAGAGAGCTAGCGGGGGTTGTAGATACGCGGTATTTT
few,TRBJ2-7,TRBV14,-,CASSFRLRPYEQYF,TGTGCCAGCAGCTTTCGACTTCGACCCTACGAGCAGTACTTC
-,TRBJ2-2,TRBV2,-,CASRPDSHTGELFF,TGTGCCAGCAGGCCGGACAGCCACACCGGGGAGCTGTTTTTT
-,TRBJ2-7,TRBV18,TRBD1,CASSPGTGGSYEQYF,TGTGCCAGCTCACCCGGGACAGGGGGATCCTACGAGCAGTACTTC
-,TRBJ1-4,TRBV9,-,CASSLGFPNEKLFF,TGTGCCAGCAGCCTCGGGTTCCCCAATGAAAAACTGTTTTTT
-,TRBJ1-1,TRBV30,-,CAWHYQGWTEAFF,TGTGCCTGGCACTATCAGGGGTGGACTGAAGCTTTCTTT
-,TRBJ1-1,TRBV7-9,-,CASSLAVWGASAEAFF,TGTGCCAGCAGCTTAGCGGTCTGGGGCGCGAGCGCTGAAGCTTTCTTT
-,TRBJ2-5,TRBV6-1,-,CASITHRGYQETQYF,TGTGCCAGCATCACCCACCGGGGATACCAAGAGACCCAGTACTTC
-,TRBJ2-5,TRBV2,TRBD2,CASSYQGRGGQETQYF,TGTGCCAGCAGCTACCAGGGGCGGGGGGGCCAAGAGACCCAGTACTTC
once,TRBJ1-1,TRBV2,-,CASSRGGRRGAFF,TGTGCCAGCAGCCGGGGGGGGCGGCGCGGAGCTTTCTTT
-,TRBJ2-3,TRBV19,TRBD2,CASSIARGGLDTQYF,TGTGCCAGTAGTATAGCACGGGGGGGCTTAGATACGCAGTATTTT
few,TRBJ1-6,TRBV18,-,CASSLDYDSPLHF,TGTGCCAGCTCCCTGGACTACGATTCACCCCTCCACTTT
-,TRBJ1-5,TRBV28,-,CASRSGGSNQPQHF,TGTGCCAGCAGATCGGGGGGAAGCAATCAGCCCCAGCATTTT
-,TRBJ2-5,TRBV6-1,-,CASSPENHGTQYF,TGTGCCAGCAGTCCGGAGAATCACGGGACCCAGTACTTC
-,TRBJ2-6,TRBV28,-,CASSFVNSGANVLTF,TGTGCCAGCAGTTTTGTTAACTCTGGGGCCAACGTCCTGACTTTC
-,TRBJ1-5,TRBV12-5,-,CASGLVDRTGLPQHF,TGTGCTAGTGGTTTGGTCGACAGGACGGGTCTGCCCCAGCATTTT
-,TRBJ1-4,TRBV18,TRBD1,CASSPWGQVQLGEGLFF,TGTGCCAGCTCACCTTGGGGACAGGTTCAACTAGGAGAAGGACTGTTTTTT
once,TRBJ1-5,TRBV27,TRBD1,CASSRTGVGNQPQHF,TGTGCCAGCAGCCGGACAGGGGTCGGCAATCAGCCCCAGCATTTT
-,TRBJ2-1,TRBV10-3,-,CAIRAQFVQFF,TGTGCCATCAGGGCCCAGTTTGTGCAGTTCTTC
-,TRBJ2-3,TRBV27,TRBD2,CASTLAGGTDTQYF,TGTGCCAGCACCTTAGCGGGGGGGACAGATACGCAGTATTTT
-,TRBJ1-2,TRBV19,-,CASSEVGGNYGYTF,TGTGCCAGTAGTGAGGTCGGGGGGAACTATGGCTACACCTTC
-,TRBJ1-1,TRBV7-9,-,CASSLVGGAFF,TGTGCCAGCAGCTTAGTGGGAGGGGCTTTCTTT
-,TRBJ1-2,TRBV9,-,CASGRGVGYTF,TGTGCCAGCGGGCGGGGGGTTGGCTACACCTTC